These 19 T cell receptor beta chains share one sample of origin, sequenced in a study of regulatory T cells in long-lasting Graves disease. Indicated time point: newly diagnosed GD, antithyroid drugs for less than 3 months. PBMC-derived RNA was used for the TCR library. Combining iRepertoire HTBI primers with Arm-PCR of CDR3 regions, the authors built TCR beta libraries. MiXCR, applied by TCRdb to the multiplex PCR reads, yields one record per CDR3 protein. The repertoire has 550,000 or so distinct CDR3 sequences, around 12% of them found once; the top ten carry 8% to 10%. The sample was also reused in another study, on T cells in Graves' hyperthyroidism and ophthalmopathy.

Sequenced material: peripheral blood mononuclear cells (PBMCs), taken at new diagnosis, from a patient treated with antithyroid drugs. The receptors come from a woman in her 30s with Graves disease.

This clonotype was detected ten times or more. CDR3 bases: TGTGCCAGCAGTACAGGGGAGAATGGCTACACCTTC. It specifies CASSTGENGYTF. The chain links TRBV28 to TRBJ1-2; 7 bases fit TRBD1. CDR1 and CDR2 (germline): MDHEN, SYDVKM. This CDR3 comprises 12 residues. V shed 5 bases and J 6 bases; nucleotides not matched to a gene: 3.

This chain links TRBV7-3 with TRBJ2-5; the match to TRBD1 covers 10 bases. The V gene's germline CDR1 is SGHTA and CDR2 FQGTGA. The CDR3 contains 16 residues. Trimming removed 5 bases from V and 5 bases from J; junction bases left unmatched: 11. The CDR3 sequence: CASSPVPGQGRETQYF. Written as DNA, the CDR3 is TGTGCCAGCAGCCCTGTACCGGGACAGGGGAGGGAGACCCAGTACTTC.

The sample holds many counts of this clonotype. The V gene is TRBV7-8, the J gene TRBJ2-1; D ambiguous. V gave up 5 bases and J gave up 0 bases, with 11 bases separating them. The CDR3 runs 15 residues. CDR1 and CDR2 (germline): SGHVS, FQNEAQ. The CDR3 DNA is TGTGCCAGCAGCAAAGACCTTCGCTCCTACAATGAGCAGTTCTTC. This codes for CASSKDLRSYNEQFF.

This clonotype has a count of ten or more. The rearrangement uses TRBV12-3 or TRBV12-4 and TRBJ1-2; 12 bases agree with TRBD1. The junction had 4 bases not matched to a gene; V was cut back by 2 bases and J by 3 bases. The CDR3 covers 16 residues. CDR3 sequence: CASSLTGTGGDYGYTF. The CDR3 region has the DNA TGTGCCAGCAGTTTAACTGGGACAGGGGGCGACTATGGCTACACCTTC.

This clonotype was observed many times. This chain joins TRBV6-2 or TRBV6-3 and TRBJ2-3, with no clear D. The V and J ends lost 2 bases and 3 bases respectively, with 9 bases between them. The CDR3 consists of 14 residues. Germline loops: CDR1 MNHEY, CDR2 SVGEGT. For the CDR3, the DNA is TGTGCCAGCAGTTACGTGGGCAGAACAGATACGCAGTATTTT. As protein: CASSYVGRTDTQYF.

The CDR3 nucleotides are TGTGCCACCAGTGATCCTAGCGGGAGTGCGAATGAGCAGTTCTTC. This codes for CATSDPSGSANEQFF. The chain carries TRBV24-1 and TRBJ2-1, with 10 bases that match TRBD2. This CDR3 has 15 residues. From germline, CDR1 is KGHDR and CDR2 SFDVKD. After removal of 3 bases from V and 7 bases from J, the junction contained 5 bases not matched to a gene.

There are many counts of this clonotype. The rearrangement links TRBV19 to TRBJ1-5; TRBD1 might be the D (5 bases). Trimming left V 3 bases short and J 3 bases short, with 18 bases between. CDR1 is LNHDA, CDR2 SQIVND, per germline (reference sequence). The CDR3 extends over 17 amino acids. Written as DNA, the CDR3 is TGTGCCAGTAGTATTAATCAGGGCGGTCTCTTCAATCAGCCCCAGCATTTT. Its translation: CASSINQGGLFNQPQHF.

Ten or more counts support this clonotype. The J gene is TRBJ2-1, the V gene TRBV7-2; possibly TRBD2 for D (5 bases). Per the germline V gene, CDR1 is SGHTA and CDR2 is FQGNSA. V gave up 5 bases and J gave up 1 base, with 6 bases separating them. This CDR3 is built from 13 residues. CDR3 in amino acids: CASSGSSYNEQFF. The CDR3 region has the DNA TGTGCCAGCAGCGGGAGTTCCTACAATGAGCAGTTCTTC.

The genes are TRBV18 and TRBJ2-7; TRBD1 matches 7 bases. With 3 bases clipped from V and 9 bases from J, the junction kept 11 bases outside the gene matches. In germline, CDR1 is KGHSH, CDR2 LQKENI. The CDR3 has 14 residues. The CDR3, as DNA: TGTGCCAGCTCACCCAGACAGGGCCGGATTGGGCAGTACTTC. Protein product: CASSPRQGRIGQYF.

By share of the sample, this clonotype is medium-sized. This rearrangement joins TRBV27 to TRBJ2-1; unclear D gene. The ends were cut back, 5 bases at V and 6 bases at J, with 8 bases in the middle. The CDR3 sequence is 12 residues long. From germline, CDR1 is MNHEY and CDR2 SMNVEV (reference sequence). The CDR3 sequence: CASSRFGNEQFF. The DNA of the CDR3 is TGTGCCAGCAGTCGTTTTGGCAATGAGCAGTTCTTC.

This clonotype was found many times. This chain uses TRBV30 with TRBJ1-5, with D unclear. V was clipped by 0 bases and J by 4 bases, with 13 bases between them. This CDR3 spans 15 amino acids. Germline V gives CDR1 GTSNPN, CDR2 SVGIG (reference sequence). DNA of the CDR3: TGTGCCTGGAGTGTACCTAACCTTCGGAATCAGCCCCAGCATTTT. It codes for CAWSVPNLRNQPQHF.

This clonotype was seen many times. The rearrangement uses TRBV29-1 and TRBJ1-2, with no clear D. The CDR3 sequence is 13 residues long. The germline V and J ends were trimmed by 6 bases and 5 bases, with 16 bases remaining between them. Germline CDR1 and CDR2: SQVTM and ANQGSEA. CDR3 bases: TGCAGCGTATTATCAGGCTGGGAATATGGCTACACCTTC. Amino acids: CSVLSGWEYGYTF.

The genes are TRBV6-4 and TRBJ2-3, with 8 bases matching TRBD2. CDR1 is MRHNA, CDR2 SNTAGT, per germline. V shed 5 bases and J 6 bases; nucleotides not matched to a gene: 10. This CDR3 is built from 15 residues. CDR3 in DNA: TGTGCCAGCAGTTACCGGACGGGCGGGGGGGATACGCAGTATTTT. This translates into CASSYRTGGGDTQYF.

This clonotype was seen many times. This chain's CDR3 is CASSRKRLDRETQYF. The CDR3 region has the DNA TGTGCCAGCTCGCGCAAGAGACTAGATAGGGAGACCCAGTACTTC. The V gene is TRBV18, the J gene TRBJ2-5, with D possibly being TRBD2 (6 bases). V was cut by 6 bases and J by 5 bases, with 19 bases left in between. Germline-derived CDR1 and CDR2 are KGHSH and LQKENI. The CDR3 sequence is 15 residues long.

This clonotype was recorded at least ten times. The chain is built from TRBV19 and TRBJ2-1; D possibly matches TRBD1 or TRBD2 (6 bases each). The ends were cut back, 4 bases at V and 4 bases at J, with 14 bases in the middle. From germline, CDR1 is LNHDA and CDR2 SQIVND (reference sequence). The CDR3 length is 15 residues. For the CDR3, the DNA is TGTGCCAGTAGTAAGGGGGAGGAATTTTACAATGAGCAGTTCTTC. This gives the protein CASSKGEEFYNEQFF. Full variable domain (rest looked up from reference TRBV19 and TRBJ2-1): DGGITQSPKYLFRKEGQNVTLSCEQNLNHDAMYWYRQDPGQGLRLIYYSQIVNDFQKGDIAEGYSVSREKKESFPLTVTSAQKNPTAFYLCASSKGEEFYNEQFFGPGTRLTVL.

This clonotype was picked up many times. V is TRBV5-1 and J is TRBJ1-2; weak D call: TRBD1 (5 bases). This CDR3 contains 14 residues. CDR1 and CDR2 from the germline V gene are SGHRS and YFSETQ. Between the trimmed V and J ends, which lost 4 bases and 0 bases, there was a span of 10 bases. CDR3 amino acids: CASSGGEANYGYTF. Here the CDR3 DNA reads TGCGCCAGCAGCGGGGGGGAAGCTAACTATGGCTACACCTTC. The full variable domain, in which reference TRBV5-1 and TRBJ1-2 provide the parts outside the CDR3, is KAGVTQTPRYLIKTRGQQVTLSCSPISGHRSVSWYQQTPGQGLQFLFEYFSETQRNKGNFPGRFSGRQFSNSRSEMNVSTLELGDSALYLCASSGGEANYGYTFGSGTRLTVV.

This clonotype was found many times. The chain is built from TRBV18 and TRBJ2-3; TRBD1 agrees at 9 bases. Unmatched junction bases numbered 4, after V lost 1 base and J lost 5 bases. CDR3 length: 15 residues. CDR1 KGHSH and CDR2 LQKENI come from the germline V gene. The CDR3 protein is CASSPRRDREDTQYF. In DNA form, the CDR3 reads TGTGCCAGCTCACCACGACGGGACAGGGAAGATACGCAGTATTTT. The whole variable domain, filled in from reference TRBV18 and TRBJ2-3, reads NAGVMQNPRHLVRRRGQEARLRCSPMKGHSHVYWYRQLPEEGLKFMVYLQKENIIDESGMPKERFSAEFPKEGPSILRIQQVVRGDSAAYFCASSPRRDREDTQYFGPGTRLTVL.

On this clonotype itself: A far larger clone is only one base removed, so a read error is likely. The rearrangement uses TRBV6-2 or TRBV6-3 and TRBJ1-6; 11 bases fit TRBD1. The CDR3 length is 18 residues. Per germline, CDR1 MNHEY and CDR2 SVGEGT. Here the CDR3 DNA reads TGTGCCAGCAGTTACTCCGTCGGACAGGGGGCGAGTAATCCACCCCTCCACTTT. Its protein product is CASSYSVGQGASNPPLHF.

This clonotype showed up many times. The V gene is TRBV6-1, the J gene TRBJ1-1; TRBD1 is a possible D gene (5 bases). This CDR3 is built from 15 residues. Germline V gene data show CDR1 as MNHNS and CDR2 as SASEGT. With 1 base removed from V and 5 bases from J, the gap between germline ends came to 14 bases. The CDR3 coding sequence is TGTGCCAGCAGTGAAGTTCTTACGGGGGGGACTGAAGCTTTCTTT. Protein product: CASSEVLTGGTEAFF.